A single sample is the source of the 17 T cell receptor beta chains below, sequenced in a study of blood T cell repertoires in COVID-19. Clones were sequenced by immunoSEQ multiplex PCR, and TCRdb holds only the in-frame ones, with some missing. This sample has tens of thousands of clones; roughly 78% occur once, and the top ten carry about 25%. Sequencing was performed on peripheral blood. The receptor set was obtained from a man aged 60 to 69 with active or convalescent COVID-19.

V is TRBV5-4 and J is TRBJ2-5; the D gene is possibly TRBD1 (6 bases). Germline V gene data show CDR1 as SGHNT and CDR2 as YYREEE (reference sequence). Trimming cost V 10 bases and J 3 bases, with 16 bases left between them. The CDR3 has 13 amino acids. CDR3 region: CAAQGGGKETQYF. CDR3 sequence (DNA): TGTGCCGCACAGGGTGGGGGCAAAGAGACCCAGTACTTC.

This chain joins TRBV5-6 and TRBJ1-1; the D is unclear. Germline-derived CDR1 and CDR2 are SGHDT and YYEEEE. Trimming took off 5 bases at V and 5 bases at J, with 19 bases between the two ends. There are 15 residues in the CDR3. CDR3 protein: CASSSPSRGWTEAFF. The CDR3, as DNA: TGTGCCAGCAGTTCTCCCAGTCGAGGCTGGACTGAAGCTTTCTTT.

This chain uses TRBV5-1 with TRBJ1-2; weak D call: TRBD1 (5 bases). The length of the CDR3 is 13 residues. V was clipped by 4 bases and J by 2 bases, with 9 bases between them. Germline CDR1 is SGHRS and CDR2 is YFSETQ. The CDR3 reads CASSRDSNYGYTF. CDR3 bases: TGCGCCAGCAGCAGAGACAGCAACTATGGCTACACCTTC.

V usage is TRBV18 and J usage is TRBJ2-4; TRBD1 matches 7 bases. V lost 2 bases and J lost 4; bases outside the gene matches: 2. Germline-derived CDR1 and CDR2 are KGHSH and LQKENI. The CDR3 is 14 residues long. CDR3 nucleotide sequence: TGTGCCAGCTCACCAGTGACAGGGAAAAACATTCAGTACTTC. This translates into CASSPVTGKNIQYF.

V usage is TRBV28 and J usage is TRBJ2-7; D uncertain. V shed 5 bases and J shed 4 bases, with 12 bases lying between them. The CDR3 totals 13 residues. The germline CDR1 and CDR2 sequences are MDHEN and SYDVKM. In DNA form, the CDR3 reads TGTGCCAGCAGTACTTGGGCCTTTTACGAGCAGTACTTC. The encoded protein is CASSTWAFYEQYF. Variable domain in full (rest from reference TRBV28 and TRBJ2-7): DVKVTQSSRYLVKRTGEKVFLECVQDMDHENMFWYRQDPGLGLRLIYFSYDVKMKEKGDIPEGYSVSREKKERFSLILESASTNQTSMYLCASSTWAFYEQYFGPGTRLTVT.

The chain recombines TRBV27 with TRBJ2-2; 10 bases align to TRBD1. Germline CDR1 reads MNHEY; CDR2 reads SMNVEV (reference sequence). V dropped 4 bases and J dropped 2; count of bases not matched to a gene: 7. The CDR3 length is 17 residues. The DNA of the CDR3 is TGTGCCAGCAGTTCAGGTCGGGACAGGGGCAACACCGGGGAGCTGTTTTTT. Its translation: CASSSGRDRGNTGELFF.

V gene TRBV7-3 combines with J gene TRBJ1-6; TRBD1 aligns across 9 bases. V shed 5 bases, J shed 7 bases, and the junction held 6 bases outside the gene matches. This CDR3 has 15 amino acids. Germline V gene sequence: CDR1 SGHTA, CDR2 FQGTGA. In nucleotides, the CDR3 is TGTGCCAGCAGCGCCTACGGACAGGGGAATTCACCCCTCCACTTT. It specifies CASSAYGQGNSPLHF.

The V and J genes are TRBV21-1 and TRBJ1-1; the table's D call TRBD1 went unverified against the DNA. TRBV21-1 is reported as a pseudogene. The CDR3 sequence is 16 residues long. CDR3 amino acids: CASSFRKGPAPGEAFF. CDR3 DNA: TGTGCCAGCAGCTTCCGAAAAGGGCCTGCCCCAGGGGAAGCTTTCTTT.

The chain has TRBV30 and TRBJ2-5, with TRBD2 matching 10 bases. V lost 1 base to trimming and J lost 3 bases; unmatched junction nucleotides: 11. Per the germline V gene, CDR1 is GTSNPN and CDR2 is SVGIG (reference sequence). The CDR3 covers 17 residues. The CDR3 DNA sequence: TGTGCCTGGAGTGACTCGGCCCTAAGCGGGGGGGAAGAGACCCAGTACTTC. Translating it yields CAWSDSALSGGEETQYF.

The J gene is TRBJ1-2, the V gene TRBV30; unclear D gene. Germline CDR1 is GTSNPN and CDR2 is SVGIG (reference sequence). This CDR3 region has 13 residues. Trimming pared 2 bases from V and 0 bases from J, leaving 7 bases between. The CDR3 region has the DNA TGTGCCTGGAGTTTGGAGGCTAACTATGGCTACACCTTC. Residues: CAWSLEANYGYTF.

Only one count was recorded for this clone. The chain uses TRBV2 and TRBJ1-4, with 7 bases fitting TRBD1. The CDR3 extends over 16 amino acids. V trimming: 2 bases; J trimming: 0 bases; junction bases outside the gene matches: 3. From germline, CDR1 is SNHLY and CDR2 FYNNEI. CDR3 nucleotide sequence: TGTGCCAGCAGTGAAAGAACAGGGGCAACTAATGAAAAACTGTTTTTT. Amino acids: CASSERTGATNEKLFF.

This clone is a singleton in its sample. V and J are TRBV29-1 and TRBJ1-6; the D gene is possibly TRBD1 (5 bases). V was shortened by 4 bases and J by 9 bases, with 13 bases between the two germline ends. This CDR3 is 13 amino acids long. CDR1 SQVTM and CDR2 ANQGSEA come from the germline V gene. The CDR3 reads CSVAQNGGSPLHF. The CDR3 DNA reads TGCAGCGTTGCCCAGAACGGGGGTTCACCCCTCCACTTT.

The chain recombines TRBV30 with TRBJ2-1, with 8 bases fitting TRBD1. Trimming at V came to 8 bases and at J to 0 bases, leaving 6 bases not matched to a gene. Germline CDR1 GTSNPN, CDR2 SVGIG (reference sequence). The CDR3 loop spans 14 amino acids. CDR3: CAGQGAVSYNEQFF. The CDR3 coding sequence is TGTGCCGGGCAGGGGGCCGTCTCCTACAATGAGCAGTTCTTC. The complete variable domain, with remaining parts taken from reference TRBV30 and TRBJ2-1, reads SQTIHQWPATLVQPVGSPLSLECTVEGTSNPNLYWYRQAAGRGLQLLFYSVGIGQISSEVPQNLSASRPQDRQFILSSKKLLLSDSGFYLCAGQGAVSYNEQFFGPGTRLTVL.

This clone turned up a few times. The chain links TRBV19 to TRBJ1-5, with D possibly matching TRBD1 (5 bases). The CDR3 runs 15 residues. V lost 7 bases and J lost 0, with 13 bases in between. CDR1 is LNHDA and CDR2 is SQIVND in the germline V gene (reference sequence). The CDR3 spells CASNGGDYSNQPQHF. The CDR3 DNA reads TGTGCCAGTAATGGCGGGGACTATAGCAATCAGCCCCAGCATTTT.

The chain employs TRBV28 and TRBJ1-5; TRBD1 matches 7 bases. Germline V gene data show CDR1 as MDHEN and CDR2 as SYDVKM. Trimming cost V 11 bases and J 0 bases; bases outside gene matches: 4. This CDR3 is 13 amino acids long. As DNA, the CDR3 is TGTGCCCTTGGACAGGATAGCAATCAGCCCCAGCATTTT. Protein sequence: CALGQDSNQPQHF.

The chain combines TRBV5-1 with TRBJ1-6; 7 positions match TRBD1. V shed 6 bases and J 6 bases; nucleotides not matched to a gene: 9. The CDR3 is 15 amino acids. From germline, CDR1 is SGHRS and CDR2 YFSETQ. DNA of the CDR3: TGCGCCAGCAAAGAGGGACAGCTTACTAATTCACCCCTCCACTTT. This gives the protein CASKEGQLTNSPLHF.

CDR3 nucleotides: TGTGCCACCAGTGACCTCGGGAGGGACACCGGGGAGCTGTTTTTT. Protein sequence: CATSDLGRDTGELFF. This chain joins TRBV24-1 and TRBJ2-2, with 8 bases lining up with TRBD2. CDR3 length: 15 residues. CDR1 and CDR2 from the germline V gene are KGHDR and SFDVKD. Unmatched junction bases numbered 3, after V lost 4 bases and J lost 3 bases.